The 30 T cell receptor beta chains in this list originate from one sample, sequenced in a study of radiation and T cells in renal cell carcinoma. The repertoire was sequenced with immunoSEQ multiplex PCR; TCRdb's copy has only in-frame clones and lacks some. This table has tens of thousands of clones, about 82% appearing once. As to time point: blood 4 weeks post-SBRT, at nephrectomy. Noted treatment: 15 Gy SBRT to primary tumor, nephrectomy 4 weeks later. Sequencing used blood, obtained from a patient whose treatment included radiotherapy and nephrectomy. Source of these receptors: a woman aged 65 to 85 with renal cell carcinoma.

The chain carries TRBV4-3 and TRBJ2-7, with a tentative D call TRBD2 (5 bases). The CDR3 spans 13 residues. The germline gives CDR1 LGHNA, CDR2 YSLEER. Trimming shortened V by 0 bases and J by 6 bases, and 9 bases separated the two germline ends. The chain's CDR3 is CASSQELAREQYF. In nucleotides, the CDR3 is TGCGCCAGCAGCCAAGAGTTAGCGCGCGAGCAGTACTTC.

The rearrangement uses TRBV5-4 and TRBJ2-6; TRBD1 matches at 7 bases. The J segment lost 1 base and the V segment lost 5 bases, leaving 3 bases of the junction unmatched. The CDR3 consists of 15 residues. CDR1 and CDR2 (germline): SGHNT, YYREEE (reference sequence). In DNA form, the CDR3 reads TGTGCCAGCAGTCCGACAGGGTCTGGGGCCAACGTCCTGACTTTC. This encodes CASSPTGSGANVLTF. Full variable domain (missing parts from reference TRBV5-4 and TRBJ2-6): ETGVTQSPTHLIKTRGQQVTLRCSSQSGHNTVSWYQQALGQGPQFIFQYYREEENGRGNFPPRFSGLQFPNYSSELNVNALELDDSALYLCASSPTGSGANVLTFGAGSRLTVL.

The rearrangement joins TRBV7-2 to TRBJ2-5, with 7 nucleotides matching TRBD1. The CDR3 sequence is 14 residues long. After removal of 7 bases from V and 4 bases from J, the junction contained 9 bases not matched to a gene. Germline V gene lookup returns CDR1 SGHTA and CDR2 FQGNSA. CDR3 in DNA: TGTGCCAGCAAGGTCGGACAGGTCGTAGAGACCCAGTACTTC. Translated, it gives CASKVGQVVETQYF.

J is TRBJ2-5 and V is TRBV6-6; 7 positions match TRBD1. The trim removed 6 bases at V and 5 bases at J, leaving 12 bases unmatched. The CDR3 runs to 15 residues. Germline CDR1 and CDR2: MNHNY and SVGAGI (reference sequence). CDR3 region: CASSQLDRAGETQYF. The CDR3 coding sequence is TGTGCCAGCAGCCAACTTGACAGGGCTGGGGAGACCCAGTACTTC.

The chain couples TRBV7-8 to TRBJ2-7; 13 bases line up with TRBD2. J gave up 4 bases and V 1 base, and 1 base lay outside the gene matches. This CDR3 spans 15 amino acids. CDR1 SGHVS and CDR2 FQNEAQ come from the germline V gene. CDR3 DNA: TGTGCCAGCAGCTTAGGGACTAGCGGGGGATACGAGCAGTACTTC. Its translation: CASSLGTSGGYEQYF.

The V and J genes are TRBV25-1 and TRBJ1-6, with 8 positions matching TRBD1. This CDR3 comprises 13 residues. The V and J ends lost 7 bases and 10 bases, in that order; junction bases with no gene match: 6. Germline CDR1 MGHDK, CDR2 SYGVNS. CDR3 amino acids: CASTTGEGSPLHF. Written as DNA, the CDR3 is TGTGCCAGCACGACAGGGGAGGGCTCACCCCTCCACTTT.

The chain combines TRBV4-2 with TRBJ2-3, with TRBD1 identical over 8 bases. CDR1 and CDR2 from the germline V gene are LGHNA and YNFKEQ. V was clipped by 0 bases and J by 1 base; unmatched bases: 9. The length of the CDR3 is 18 residues. CDR3 DNA sequence: TGTGCCAGCAGCCAAGAGGAGTTAAAACAGGGGGGCACAGATACGCAGTATTTT. This gives the protein CASSQEELKQGGTDTQYF.

The chain employs TRBV19 and TRBJ1-5; D might be TRBD1 (5 bases). Trimming took 6 bases from V and 4 from J, leaving 16 bases between them. Looked up from germline, CDR1 is LNHDA and CDR2 is SQIVND (reference sequence). The CDR3 totals 15 residues. The CDR3 region has the DNA TGTGCCAGTAGCTTTACCAAAGGGGTTAATCAGCCCCAGCATTTT. Its protein is CASSFTKGVNQPQHF.

The chain carries TRBV19 and TRBJ1-6; TRBD1 agrees at 8 bases. CDR1 and CDR2 (germline): LNHDA, SQIVND (reference sequence). The CDR3 covers 15 residues. V shed 6 bases and J 6 bases; nucleotides not matched to a gene: 7. The CDR3 nucleotides read TGTGCCAGTAGCCTTAGACAGGGGTCTAATTCACCCCTCCACTTT. Its protein product is CASSLRQGSNSPLHF.

This sequence joins TRBV27 and TRBJ2-3; D gene unclear. The ends were cut back, 2 bases at V and 3 bases at J, with 6 bases in the middle. The CDR3 has 13 amino acids. Germline CDR1 and CDR2: MNHEY and SMNVEV (reference sequence). The CDR3 is CASSLQETDTQYF. The CDR3 DNA reads TGTGCCAGCAGTTTACAAGAAACAGATACGCAGTATTTT.

The chain uses TRBV7-2 and TRBJ2-7, with no clear D. The CDR3 totals 14 residues. Germline V gene lookup returns CDR1 SGHTA and CDR2 FQGNSA. Trimming removed 1 base at V and 3 bases at J, with 10 bases between. This CDR3 reads CASSLVGSDYEQYF. CDR3 coding DNA: TGTGCCAGCAGCTTAGTCGGTTCAGACTACGAGCAGTACTTC.

J is TRBJ2-1 and V is TRBV4-1; D not resolved. This CDR3 region has 14 residues. Between the trimmed V and J ends, which lost 4 bases and 6 bases, there was a span of 13 bases. Germline V gene sequence: CDR1 MGHRA, CDR2 YSYEKL. The CDR3 sequence is CASSPQMGRNEQFF. The DNA for the CDR3 is TGCGCCAGCAGCCCTCAGATGGGCCGCAATGAGCAGTTCTTC.

This clone was detected only a few times. For the CDR3, the DNA is TGTGCCTGGAGAAGGTTGGGAAGCTCCTACAATGAGCAGTTCTTC. Protein: CAWRRLGSSYNEQFF. The chain combines TRBV30 with TRBJ2-1; D unclear. V dropped 3 bases and J dropped 0 bases, with 12 bases sitting between them. CDR1 and CDR2 from the germline V gene are GTSNPN and SVGIG (reference sequence). CDR3 length: 15 amino acids.

The chain links TRBV7-6 to TRBJ2-1, with 9 nucleotides matching TRBD2. Germline CDR1 SGHVS, CDR2 FNYEAQ. This CDR3 comprises 16 residues. V lost 8 bases to trimming and J lost 5 bases; unmatched junction nucleotides: 13. Here the CDR3 reads CASSKGTSGGNNEQFF. Written as DNA, the CDR3 is TGTGCCAGCTCCAAAGGGACCAGCGGGGGGAACAATGAGCAGTTCTTC.

The chain carries TRBV4-3 and TRBJ2-1; TRBD2 agrees at 8 bases. V lost 5 bases, J lost 7 bases, and 10 bases stayed unmatched. The V gene's germline CDR1 is LGHNA and CDR2 YSLEER. The CDR3 loop spans 15 amino acids. The CDR3 loop reads CASSILADLGNEQFF. The CDR3 nucleotides are TGCGCCAGCAGCATACTAGCGGATCTAGGGAATGAGCAGTTCTTC.

The chain joins TRBV5-1 to TRBJ1-2; 9 bases fit TRBD1. Germline V gene lookup returns CDR1 SGHRS and CDR2 YFSETQ. This CDR3 has 15 amino acids. J was trimmed by 13 bases and V by 0 bases; bases with no gene match: 13. The CDR3 nucleotides are TGCGCCAGCAGCTTGGAGGGACAGGGTTCGACGTCGCGCACCTTC. It specifies CASSLEGQGSTSRTF.

CDR3 DNA: TGTGCCAGCGGCGGGATAACCTACAATGAGCAGTTCTTC. This translates into CASGGITYNEQFF. V gene TRBV7-8 combines with J gene TRBJ2-1; TRBD2 might be the D (6 bases). Germline lookup yields CDR1 SGHVS and CDR2 FQNEAQ. The CDR3 runs to 13 residues. The V end lost 8 bases, the J end lost 2 bases, and 10 bases lay between the germline ends.

The count of this clone is one. The rearrangement uses TRBV2 and TRBJ1-2, with 8 bases matching TRBD1. V shed 8 bases and J 3 bases; nucleotides not matched to a gene: 14. CDR1 and CDR2 from the germline V gene are SNHLY and FYNNEI. The CDR3 is 16 residues long. The CDR3: CASLPGTGLSHYGYTF. The CDR3 DNA reads as TGTGCCAGCTTACCCGGGACAGGCCTATCTCACTATGGCTACACCTTC.

The chain recombines TRBV2 with TRBJ2-1, with D perhaps given as TRBD1 or TRBD2 (5 bases each). The CDR3 is 14 amino acids. Germline-derived CDR1 and CDR2 are SNHLY and FYNNEI. The V and J ends lost 7 bases and 0 bases respectively, with 10 bases between them. DNA for the CDR3: TGTGCCAGCAACGGGGCCAGCTCCTACAATGAGCAGTTCTTC. Translated: CASNGASSYNEQFF.

This clone was detected only once. The V and J genes are TRBV7-9 and TRBJ2-4, with D possibly TRBD2 on 6 matching bases. There are 15 residues in the CDR3. Trimming removed 1 base at V and 1 base at J, with 8 bases between. CDR1 and CDR2 (germline): SEHNR, FQNEAQ (reference sequence). The CDR3 sequence: CASSLGDWAKNIQYF. The CDR3 DNA sequence: TGTGCCAGCAGCTTAGGGGACTGGGCCAAAAACATTCAGTACTTC. Drawing the rest from reference TRBV7-9 and TRBJ2-4, the complete variable domain is DTGVSQNPRHKITKRGQNVTFRCDPISEHNRLYWYRQTLGQGPEFLTYFQNEAQLEKSRLLSDRFSAERPKGSFSTLEIQRTEQGDSAMYLCASSLGDWAKNIQYFGAGTRLSVL.

This sequence joins TRBV9 and TRBJ1-1; no clear D gene. Germline CDR1 and CDR2: SGDLS and YYNGEE. V was cut by 4 bases and J by 1 base, with 17 bases left in between. The CDR3 is 16 amino acids. The CDR3 DNA follows: TGTGCCAGCAGCCCCCGTACTGGTCCGGGGAACACTGAAGCTTTCTTT. Amino acids: CASSPRTGPGNTEAFF.

The rearrangement links TRBV7-4 to TRBJ2-1; 13 bases line up with TRBD2. This CDR3 spans 15 amino acids. Trimming removed 8 bases from V and 15 bases from J; junction bases left unmatched: 16. Germline values: CDR1 SGHVT, CDR2 SQSDAQ. Here the CDR3 DNA reads TGTGCCAGCCCCTGGCCGGGACTAGCGGGACCCCGAACGTTCTTC. Its translation: CASPWPGLAGPRTFF.

The rearrangement uses TRBV6-4 and TRBJ2-1; D possibly corresponds to TRBD2 (6 bases). There are 13 residues in the CDR3. Looked up from germline, CDR1 is MRHNA and CDR2 is SNTAGT. Between the trimmed V and J ends, which lost 0 bases and 10 bases, there was a span of 10 bases. The CDR3 DNA is TGTGCCAGCAGTGACTCGGAGGGATTGGAGCAGTTCTTC. Its translation is CASSDSEGLEQFF.

The chain recombines TRBV27 with TRBJ2-7; D unclear. This CDR3 has 14 residues. Trimming left V 2 bases short and J 2 bases short, with 10 bases between. The germline V gene has CDR1 MNHEY and CDR2 SMNVEV (reference sequence). The CDR3 is CASSLGVGAYEQYF. DNA for the CDR3: TGTGCCAGCAGTTTAGGTGTCGGAGCCTACGAGCAGTACTTC.

The genes are TRBV6-1 and TRBJ1-2, with 10 nucleotides matching TRBD1. The CDR3 is made up of 15 amino acids. The junction had 10 bases not matched to a gene; V was cut back by 6 bases and J by 6 bases. Germline loops: CDR1 MNHNS, CDR2 SASEGT. The CDR3 here is CASRYTGTGEDGYTF. The CDR3 nucleotides are TGTGCCAGCAGGTATACCGGGACAGGGGAAGATGGCTACACCTTC.

This chain connects TRBV6-5 to TRBJ1-5, with unresolved D. Germline V gene lookup returns CDR1 MNHEY and CDR2 SVGAGI. V was clipped by 0 bases and J by 5 bases, with 11 bases between them. There are 15 residues in the CDR3. The CDR3 DNA reads TGTGCCAGCAGTTACTCGGCCGGTAGTGATCAGCCCCAGCATTTT. Amino acids: CASSYSAGSDQPQHF.

This clone was recorded only once. The V call is TRBV19, the J call TRBJ2-7; 7 bases line up with TRBD1. Trimming cost V 4 bases and J 0 bases; bases outside gene matches: 0. CDR3 length equals 13 residues. The germline V gene encodes CDR1 LNHDA and CDR2 SQIVND (reference sequence). The CDR3 DNA is TGTGCCAGTAGTACAGGGGGCTCCTACGAGCAGTACTTC. This encodes CASSTGGSYEQYF.

The chain is built from TRBV18 and TRBJ2-1, with a tentative D call TRBD1 (6 bases). The CDR3 is 14 amino acids. Per the germline V gene, CDR1 is KGHSH and CDR2 is LQKENI. Trimming stripped 0 bases from V and 5 bases from J, with 8 bases between. CDR3 sequence (DNA): TGTGCCAGCTCACCACCGCAGGGGAACAATGAGCAGTTCTTC. This gives the protein CASSPPQGNNEQFF.

This clone was counted once. This chain joins TRBV6-5 and TRBJ2-7; 9 nucleotides line up with TRBD1. The CDR3 sequence is 15 residues long. Germline-derived CDR1 and CDR2 are MNHEY and SVGAGI. The trim removed 6 bases at V and 3 bases at J, leaving 9 bases unmatched. The CDR3 region is CASSPPGQGNYEQYF. The CDR3 DNA reads TGTGCCAGCAGCCCTCCCGGACAGGGGAACTACGAGCAGTACTTC.

This sequence joins TRBV19 and TRBJ2-1, with TRBD2 identical over 13 bases. Germline V gives CDR1 LNHDA, CDR2 SQIVND (reference sequence). CDR3 length equals 14 residues. V trimming: 4 bases; J trimming: 8 bases; junction bases outside the gene matches: 2. The CDR3 loop is CASSRTSGSYEQFF. The CDR3, as DNA: TGTGCCAGTAGTAGGACTAGCGGGAGCTATGAGCAGTTCTTC.